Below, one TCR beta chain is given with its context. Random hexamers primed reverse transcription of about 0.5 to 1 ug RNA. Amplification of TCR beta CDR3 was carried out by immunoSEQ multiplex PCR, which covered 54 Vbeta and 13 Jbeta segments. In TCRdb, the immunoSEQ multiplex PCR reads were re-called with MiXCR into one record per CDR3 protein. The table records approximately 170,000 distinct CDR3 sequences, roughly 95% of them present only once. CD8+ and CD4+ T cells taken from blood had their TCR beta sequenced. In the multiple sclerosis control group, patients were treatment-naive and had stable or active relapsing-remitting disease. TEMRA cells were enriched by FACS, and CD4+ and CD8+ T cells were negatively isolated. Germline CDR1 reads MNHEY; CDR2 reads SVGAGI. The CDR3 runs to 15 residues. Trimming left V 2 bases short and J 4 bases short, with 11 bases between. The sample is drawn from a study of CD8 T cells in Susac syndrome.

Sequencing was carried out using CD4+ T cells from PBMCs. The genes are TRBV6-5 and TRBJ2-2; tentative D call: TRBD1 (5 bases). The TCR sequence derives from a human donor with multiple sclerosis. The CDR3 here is CASSYRWTTTGELFF. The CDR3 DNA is TGTGCCAGCAGTTACAGGTGGACAACCACCGGGGAGCTGTTTTTT.